This T cell receptor beta chain was profiled in a study of T cells in Graves' hyperthyroidism and ophthalmopathy. Trimming removed 1 base at V and 7 bases at J, with 14 bases between. CDR3 length equals 14 residues. The germline gives CDR1 LGHDT, CDR2 YNNKEL (reference sequence). The study defined stable Graves' hyperthyroidism as no ophthalmopathy progression within 18 months. Patients aged 18 to 65 had newly diagnosed hyperthyroidism of under 2 months' duration. The study's findings and limits: Stable hyperthyroidism and ophthalmopathy were separated using 13 V-J signatures.

Template material for amplifying TCR beta CDR3 regions consisted of RNA transcripts. Using the HTBI primer set, a first-round RT-PCR was run on the TCR CDR3. TCRdb reanalysed the multiplex PCR reads using MiXCR and keeps one entry per CDR3 protein. The table has hundreds of thousands of distinct CDR3 sequences, about 17% seen once; the top ten hold less than 4.5%. In regard to this clonotype: The antigen is not known.

This receptor was identified in a woman in her twenties or thirties with Graves' hyperthyroidism. The J gene is TRBJ2-7, the V gene TRBV3-1, with D tentatively TRBD2 (5 bases). Sequencing was done on a sample of blood. The CDR3 spells CASSQVGLSGEQYF. The DNA for the CDR3 is TGTGCCAGCAGCCAAGTTGGCCTAAGCGGTGAGCAGTACTTC.